This T cell receptor (beta chain) is from a study of T cells in Graves' hyperthyroidism and ophthalmopathy. Study results and caveats: Clonotypes that were expanded in thyroid above 0.001 mostly appeared in blood too. Ophthalmopathy and stable hyperthyroidism were separated by a 13 V-J model.

This clonotype was recorded many times. The antigen remains unidentified. 10 ml fresh peripheral blood yielded the PBMCs. The investigators amplified TCR beta CDR3 regions from RNA transcripts. The HTBI primer set drove a first-round RT-PCR of the TCR CDR3. Via MiXCR, TCRdb re-called the multiplex PCR reads, giving one row per CDR3 protein. The data contain 250,000 to 400,000 distinct CDR3 sequences, approximately 13% of them singletons. V lost 8 bases to trimming and J lost 2 bases, with 9 bases between them. Germline CDR1 and CDR2: MNHNS and SASEGT. The CDR3 is made up of 12 amino acids. Sequenced: blood. V usage is TRBV6-1 and J usage is TRBJ1-1; D ambiguous. The receptor's source is a woman in her thirties or forties with Graves' ophthalmopathy. CDR3 loop: CASLSGNTEAFF. CDR3 in DNA: TGTGCCAGCCTTTCTGGAAACACTGAAGCTTTCTTT.